Below are 2 T cell receptor beta chains sequenced from a single sample in a study of cytomegalovirus exposure and HLA in healthy donors. Amplification used 60 Vbeta primers and 13 Jbeta primers. Here immunoSEQ multiplex PCR was the method, and the copy in TCRdb shows in-frame clones only, minus some. The repertoire table contains approximately 50,000 clones. Sequencing input: PBMCs. Receptor source: a male donor in good health and CMV-seronegative.

The chain is built from TRBV7-3 and TRBJ2-1; D is possibly TRBD1 (5 bases). The CDR3 consists of 15 residues. The germline V gene encodes CDR1 SGHTA and CDR2 FQGTGA. Trimming removed 1 base at V and 5 bases at J, with 12 bases between. CDR3 nucleotides: TGTGCCAGCAGCTTAATGGCAGGGTCCGACAATGAGCAGTTCTTC. Its translation is CASSLMAGSDNEQFF.

The chain combines TRBV7-2 with TRBJ1-1; 9 nucleotides match TRBD1. This CDR3 has 15 amino acids. The trim removed 4 bases at V and 10 bases at J, leaving 13 bases unmatched. Germline V CDR1 and CDR2: SGHTA, FQGNSA. The CDR3 sequence is CASSSLRDRVTGAFF. CDR3 coding DNA: TGTGCCAGCAGCTCACTCCGGGACAGGGTTACCGGAGCTTTCTTT.